This T cell receptor (beta chain) was obtained from a study of T cell repertoires in cytomegalovirus infection. This clonotype has only a few counts. Each CDR3 protein gets one entry after TCRdb re-called the reads with MiXCR. This table holds some 350,000 distinct CDR3 sequences, approximately 18% found once. The CDR3 is made up of 14 amino acids. The V gene's germline CDR1 is SGHKS and CDR2 YYEKEE (reference sequence). Trimming stripped 9 bases from V and 4 bases from J, with 19 bases between. The genes are TRBV5-5 and TRBJ2-5, with D perhaps TRBD1 (7 bases). The material sequenced was PBMCs. This sequence was found in a human donor in good health (CMV status not recorded). Some clones in this sample may be carry-over from other donors' samples. CDR3 amino acids: CATNDYRGGETQYF. The CDR3 nucleotides are TGTGCCACCAACGATTACAGGGGAGGAGAGACCCAGTACTTC.